The 15 T cell receptor beta chains below come from one sample, sequenced in a study of neoadjuvant nivolumab and ipilimumab in lung cancer (TCRdb year 2020). Receptor libraries were prepared by the immunoSEQ multiplex PCR assay. In TCRdb, the immuneACCESS table is reduced to in-frame sequences with V and J assigned. These tables do not hold every clone; where another copy was compared, an unresolved V gene accounts for under half, and the others remain unexplained. This sample gives around 24,000 clones in total; 75% to 85% of them show up just once. Approximately 8.6% of the sample goes to the ten largest clones. The sample's time point label, decoded: at surgical resection after neoadjuvant nivolumab +/- ipilimumab. The sequences come from tumor tissue, collected after neoadjuvant nivolumab, alone or with ipilimumab, at or shortly before surgery. The receptors stem from an adult with non-small cell lung cancer.

The rearrangement links TRBV18 to TRBJ1-2; tentatively, D is TRBD1 (5 bases). The length of the CDR3 is 15 residues. Trimming stripped 3 bases from V and 8 bases from J, with 19 bases between. Germline V gives CDR1 KGHSH, CDR2 LQKENI. CDR3 coding DNA: TGTGCCAGCTCACCGTTCGGGGCGGCCTCGGAAGGCTACACCTTC. Amino acid sequence: CASSPFGAASEGYTF.

The gene calls are TRBV6-6 and TRBJ1-1; 7 bases align to TRBD1. The germline CDR1 and CDR2 sequences are MNHNY and SVGAGI (reference sequence). The CDR3 spans 12 residues. Losses at the gene ends were 5 bases for V and 4 bases for J; bases not matched to a gene: 1. This CDR3 reads CASSQGGTEAFF. DNA of the CDR3: TGTGCCAGCAGTCAGGGGGGCACTGAAGCTTTCTTT.

This clone was seen more than once but under ten times. J is TRBJ2-3 and V is TRBV5-1; D remains unclear. CDR3 length: 11 amino acids. V dropped 1 base and J dropped 5 bases, with 2 bases sitting between them. Per germline, CDR1 SGHRS and CDR2 YFSETQ. The CDR3 spells CASSLRDTQYF. The CDR3, as DNA: TGCGCCAGCAGCTTGCGAGATACGCAGTATTTT.

This clone was detected once. V and J are TRBV18 and TRBJ2-7; a possible D gene is TRBD2 (5 bases). Germline CDR1 KGHSH, CDR2 LQKENI. The CDR3 loop spans 13 amino acids. V lost 3 bases to trimming and J lost 4 bases, with 10 bases between them. CDR3 DNA sequence: TGTGCCAGCTCACCGCCGACTACATACGAGCAGTACTTC. Its translation: CASSPPTTYEQYF.

In its sample, this clone ranks as medium-sized. The chain joins TRBV7-9 to TRBJ2-7; D gene unclear. The CDR3 consists of 11 residues. V was cut by 6 bases and J by 3 bases, with 6 bases left in between. Germline CDR1 SEHNR, CDR2 FQNEAQ (reference sequence). CDR3 residues: CASSWGYEQYF. CDR3 DNA sequence: TGTGCCAGCAGTTGGGGCTACGAGCAGTACTTC.

This clone was detected only once. Other nucleotide sequences from this sample produce the same CDR3. The rearrangement uses TRBV2 and TRBJ1-5; TRBD1 is a possible D gene (5 bases). Germline assignment: CDR1 SNHLY and CDR2 FYNNEI. This CDR3 has 13 amino acids. Trimming left V 4 bases short and J 3 bases short, with 7 bases between. The CDR3: CASSGQPNQPQHF. CDR3 in DNA: TGTGCCAGCAGTGGACAGCCCAATCAGCCCCAGCATTTT.

The chain is built from TRBV4-1 and TRBJ2-7; the D is unclear. Germline values: CDR1 MGHRA, CDR2 YSYEKL. This CDR3 spans 13 amino acids. Trimming left V 0 bases short and J 0 bases short, with 3 bases between. CDR3 protein: CASSQDISYEQYF. The CDR3, as DNA: TGCGCCAGCAGCCAAGATATCTCCTACGAGCAGTACTTC.

V is TRBV2 and J is TRBJ2-5, with 7 bases identical to TRBD2. Germline-derived CDR1 and CDR2 are SNHLY and FYNNEI. The trim removed 3 bases at V and 1 base at J, leaving 11 bases unmatched. The CDR3 spans 17 residues. CDR3 loop: CASSEEAGQLFQETQYF. The CDR3 DNA is TGTGCCAGCAGTGAGGAAGCGGGGCAGCTGTTCCAAGAGACCCAGTACTTC.

This chain connects TRBV10-1 to TRBJ2-2; D is unresolved. Germline V gives CDR1 WNHNN, CDR2 SYGVQD (reference sequence). The CDR3 runs 13 residues. Trimming removed 7 bases from V and 5 bases from J, with 11 bases in between. In DNA, the CDR3 is TGCGCCAGCAAGGCTAGTTGGACCGGGGAGCTGTTTTTT. Encoded protein: CASKASWTGELFF.

The V and J genes are TRBV7-3 and TRBJ2-2, with a tentative D call TRBD2 (7 bases). The CDR3 spans 13 residues. Trimming left V 7 bases short and J 7 bases short, with 13 bases between. CDR1 is SGHTA, CDR2 FQGTGA, per germline. In nucleotides, the CDR3 is TGTGCCAGCAATGGGGGGGGCAGCGGGGAGCTGTTTTTT. This sequence encodes CASNGGGSGELFF.

The V call is TRBV5-1, the J call TRBJ2-7; 9 bases are a match to TRBD2. Germline loops: CDR1 SGHRS, CDR2 YFSETQ. The CDR3 is 15 residues long. V shed 0 bases and J 5 bases; nucleotides not matched to a gene: 6. The CDR3 protein is CASSLVASGTHEQYF. CDR3 bases: TGCGCCAGCAGCTTGGTTGCTAGCGGGACCCACGAGCAGTACTTC.

The chain links TRBV2 to TRBJ2-4; 7 bases match TRBD2. CDR1 and CDR2 (germline): SNHLY, FYNNEI. J was trimmed by 0 bases and V by 7 bases; bases with no gene match: 6. The CDR3 runs to 15 residues. This CDR3 is CASKVGGGAKNIQYF. Here the CDR3 DNA reads TGTGCCAGCAAGGTGGGCGGGGGAGCCAAAAACATTCAGTACTTC. Filled out from reference TRBV2 and TRBJ2-4, the complete variable domain reads EPEVTQTPSHQVTQMGQEVILRCVPISNHLYFYWYRQILGQKVEFLVSFYNNEISEKSEIFDDQFSVERPDGSNFTLKIRSTKLEDSAMYFCASKVGGGAKNIQYFGAGTRLSVL.

In nucleotides, the CDR3 is TGTGCCAGCAAGGTAAGGAGCGGAGTAACCTACGAGCAGTACTTC. Protein: CASKVRSGVTYEQYF. V usage is TRBV6-5 and J usage is TRBJ2-7; D perhaps matches TRBD2 (5 bases). Germline V CDR1 and CDR2: MNHEY, SVGAGI. Trimming removed 7 bases from V and 2 bases from J, with 18 bases in between. There are 15 residues in the CDR3.

V gene TRBV29-1 combines with J gene TRBJ2-3; TRBD2 aligns across 7 bases. CDR1 SQVTM and CDR2 ANQGSEA come from the germline V gene. The CDR3 extends over 14 amino acids. V shed 1 base, J shed 3 bases, and the junction held 4 bases outside the gene matches. The CDR3 nucleotides read TGCAGCGTTGAAGGCGGGAGTGGGACAGATACGCAGTATTTT. Amino acid sequence: CSVEGGSGTDTQYF.

This clone showed up just a few times. The same CDR3 arises from other DNA sequences in this sample as well. The J gene is TRBJ1-5, the V gene TRBV2, with a tentative D call TRBD1 (6 bases). The CDR3 covers 13 residues. Germline-derived CDR1 and CDR2 are SNHLY and FYNNEI. The ends were cut back, 9 bases at V and 4 bases at J, with 13 bases in the middle. The CDR3 region has the DNA TGTGCCAGTTCCGGACAGCCAAATCAGCCCCAGCATTTT. Its protein product is CASSGQPNQPQHF.